This T cell receptor (beta chain) was captured in a study of CD8+ T cells in alopecia areata. Study overall: Tofacitinib continued for 6 to 18 months and was then withheld for 6 months. Notes on the study in general: It was observed that many expanded lesional clones persisted in scalp and blood during tofacitinib. Patients shared TCRs less clearly than mice did, possibly owing to HLA.

This clone was seen a handful of times. The antigen is not known. This CDR3 spans 12 amino acids. Germline V gene data show CDR1 as SQVTM and CDR2 as ANQGSEA. V was pared by 0 bases and J by 6 bases, with 9 bases between. Treatment reported: oral pan-JAK inhibitor, 5-10 mg twice daily. Reverse transcription of extracted RNA yielded cDNA, which provided the sequencing template. The data were produced by immunoSEQ multiplex PCR, yet TCRdb's version contains in-frame clones alone and is incomplete. The data show about 290,000 clones, more than 45% seen once. The V gene is TRBV29-1, the J gene TRBJ2-7; D remains unclear. The sample was CD4+ T cells sorted from blood, taken at week 24, from a patient treated with tofacitinib. This clonotype was sampled from a human donor with alopecia areata. The CDR3 protein is CSVEDLRTEQYF. CDR3 in DNA: TGCAGCGTTGAAGATCTCAGGACCGAGCAGTACTTC.